There are many counts of the clone carrying this TCR beta chain. Its antigen is currently unknown. This record comes from a study of T cells after yellow fever vaccination. By 5'RACE template switching, TCR cDNA was produced, with a universal primer site and UMIs added in the process. TCRdb reprocessed the 5' RACE reads with MiXCR, giving one entry per CDR3 protein. This sample has 300,000 to 400,000 distinct CDR3 sequences, with 3% to 4.5% found just once. V lost 3 bases, J lost 2 bases, and 6 bases lay in between. CDR1 and CDR2 (germline): SGHTA, FQGNSA. The CDR3 has 13 residues. Whole-study findings and limits: The booster response re-showed most primary clones: approximately 97% CD4, around 90% CD8. It was the secondary response that reached its peak faster, day 5 versus 15, but it was weaker.

The receptor was isolated from a man between 18 and 35 years old who received the YFV17D yellow fever vaccine. The rearrangement joins TRBV7-2 to TRBJ2-3, with unresolved D. The specimen comprised PBMCs, sampled 5 days after the yellow fever booster vaccination. The CDR3 spells CASSLVVTDTQYF. DNA for the CDR3: TGTGCCAGCAGCTTGGTGGTCACAGATACGCAGTATTTT.